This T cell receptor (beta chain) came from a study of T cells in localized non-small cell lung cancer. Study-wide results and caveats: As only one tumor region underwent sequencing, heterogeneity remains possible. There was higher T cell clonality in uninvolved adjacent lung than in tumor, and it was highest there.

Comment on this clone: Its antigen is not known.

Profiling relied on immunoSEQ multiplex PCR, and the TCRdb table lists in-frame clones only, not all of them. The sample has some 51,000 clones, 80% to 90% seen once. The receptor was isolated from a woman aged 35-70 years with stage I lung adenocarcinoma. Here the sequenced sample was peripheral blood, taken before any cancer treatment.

As DNA, the CDR3 is TGTGCCAGCAGCTCCGGGGGACGGAGGAGTTCGAACACCGGGGAGCTGTTTTTT. It specifies CASSSGGRRSSNTGELFF. The V gene is TRBV5-4, the J gene TRBJ2-2, with a weak D call TRBD2 (6 bases). CDR3 length: 18 amino acids. V dropped 3 bases and J dropped 0 bases, with 18 bases sitting between them. Germline V gene lookup returns CDR1 SGHNT and CDR2 YYREEE (reference sequence).